One TCR beta chain is described in this entry. The record originates from a study of cytomegalovirus exposure and HLA in healthy donors. Primers for the PCR totalled 60 Vbeta and 13 Jbeta. Produced via immunoSEQ multiplex PCR; TCRdb's table is partial and in-frame only. Here the sample spans approximately 120,000 clones, 77% being singletons. Germline CDR1 reads SGHAT; CDR2 reads FQNNGV. The CDR3 extends over 15 amino acids. After removal of 1 base from V and 4 bases from J, the junction contained 2 bases not matched to a gene. The rearrangement uses TRBV11-2 and TRBJ2-7; 12 nucleotides align to TRBD1. This receptor was taken from a man between 40 and 49 years old in good health and CMV-seropositive. Input material: PBMCs. CDR3 amino acids: CASSLGDRGLYEQYF. CDR3 sequence (DNA): TGTGCCAGCAGCTTAGGGGACAGGGGGCTTTACGAGCAGTACTTC.